This passage covers 27 T cell receptor beta chains from one sample sequenced in a study of T cell repertoires in cytomegalovirus infection. TCRdb passed the reads through MiXCR, listing each CDR3 protein once. The sample includes some 180,000 distinct CDR3 sequences, about 20% seen only once; the top ten take around 3.1%. Sequences were obtained from PBMCs. The receptors derive from a human donor in good health (CMV status not recorded). Some clones in this sample may be carry-over from other donors' samples.

This clonotype was observed a few times. The rearrangement links TRBV6-2 or TRBV6-3 to TRBJ2-3; no reliable D call. CDR1 is MNHEY, CDR2 SVGEGT, per germline. This CDR3 has 13 residues. Trimming removed 5 bases from V and 4 bases from J, with 10 bases in between. Here the CDR3 DNA reads TGTGCCAGCAGTCGATCGGCTCCAGATACGCAGTATTTT. This translates into CASSRSAPDTQYF.

This clonotype was counted between two and nine times. The V gene is TRBV2, the J gene TRBJ2-1; 7 bases align to TRBD2. The CDR3 consists of 17 residues. Germline lookup yields CDR1 SNHLY and CDR2 FYNNEI. The trim removed 2 bases at V and 3 bases at J, leaving 10 bases unmatched. CDR3 nucleotides: TGTGCCAGCAGTGAAAAAGGCGAAGCGGGGCTCTACAATGAGCAGTTCTTC. It is translated as CASSEKGEAGLYNEQFF.

This clonotype has a handful of counts. J is TRBJ2-1 and V is TRBV12-3 or TRBV12-4; no clear D gene. The CDR3 length is 11 residues. Deletions cut 0 bases from V and 13 bases from J, with 7 bases between. The CDR3 nucleotides are TGTGCCAGCAGTTTAGCGTCCACACAGTTCTTC. This sequence encodes CASSLASTQFF.

This rearrangement joins TRBV20-1 to TRBJ1-5; D perhaps matches TRBD1 (5 bases). CDR1 and CDR2 from the germline V gene are DFQATT and SNEGSKA (reference sequence). The V and J ends lost 5 bases and 1 base respectively, with 15 bases between them. CDR3 length: 15 amino acids. The CDR3 region has the DNA TGCAGTGCTTTGGATCGGGGACCCAGCAATCAGCCCCAGCATTTT. Its translation: CSALDRGPSNQPQHF.

V gene TRBV15 combines with J gene TRBJ1-4; D gene unclear. V lost 1 base to trimming and J lost 8 bases, with 8 bases between them. The germline V gene encodes CDR1 LNHNV and CDR2 YYDKDF (reference sequence). This CDR3 spans 13 amino acids. The CDR3 region is CATSRGATEKLFF. The DNA for the CDR3 is TGTGCCACCAGCAGAGGGGCTACGGAAAAACTGTTTTTT.

This clonotype was observed a handful of times. The chain uses TRBV29-1 and TRBJ2-3; D may be TRBD2 (6 bases). Germline values: CDR1 SQVTM, CDR2 ANQGSEA. This CDR3 has 12 amino acids. The V end was cut by 6 bases, the J end by 6 bases, with 13 bases between. The CDR3 DNA reads as TGCAGCGTGGCTAGCGATTGGGATACGCAGTATTTT. Translation: CSVASDWDTQYF.

This clonotype was counted many times. This chain connects TRBV7-9 to TRBJ2-7; maybe TRBD2 (7 bases). The CDR3 runs to 14 residues. CDR1 and CDR2 from the germline V gene are SEHNR and FQNEAQ (reference sequence). With 4 bases removed from V and 10 bases from J, the gap between germline ends came to 20 bases. CDR3: CASSWGGPDRSQYF. In nucleotides, the CDR3 is TGTGCCAGCAGCTGGGGGGGCCCAGATCGCTCTCAGTACTTC.

The genes are TRBV2 and TRBJ2-1, with no clear D. The CDR3 runs 15 residues. Germline lookup yields CDR1 SNHLY and CDR2 FYNNEI. V lost 3 bases and J lost 1, with 10 bases in between. The CDR3 sequence is CASSEIRRSYNEQFF. For the CDR3, the DNA is TGTGCCAGCAGTGAGATTCGGCGATCCTACAATGAGCAGTTCTTC.

This clonotype was seen repeatedly, ten times or more. The chain uses TRBV7-2 and TRBJ2-1; the D gene is possibly TRBD2 (7 bases). The CDR3 spans 16 residues. The V and J ends lost 4 bases and 5 bases respectively, with 18 bases between them. Germline loops: CDR1 SGHTA, CDR2 FQGNSA. CDR3 protein: CASSSGGGGAHNEQFF. CDR3 in DNA: TGTGCCAGCAGCTCTGGTGGGGGGGGCGCGCACAATGAGCAGTTCTTC.

V usage is TRBV4-1 and J usage is TRBJ1-1, with D unclear. CDR1 MGHRA and CDR2 YSYEKL come from the germline V gene. The CDR3 has 13 amino acids. The ends were cut back, 4 bases at V and 5 bases at J, with 11 bases in the middle. The DNA for the CDR3 is TGCGCCAGCAGCCTCCTACAGAGAACTGAAGCTTTCTTT. As protein: CASSLLQRTEAFF.

This chain uses TRBV20-1 with TRBJ2-5, with a weak D call TRBD2 (6 bases). CDR1 is DFQATT, CDR2 SNEGSKA, per germline (reference sequence). The CDR3 length is 15 residues. The V and J ends lost 0 bases and 4 bases respectively, with 15 bases between them. This chain's CDR3 is CSARDRSGVLETQYF. The DNA for the CDR3 is TGCAGTGCTAGAGATCGGTCGGGGGTTTTAGAGACCCAGTACTTC.

The chain is built from TRBV4-3 and TRBJ2-1; TRBD2 matches 8 bases. Germline V gene lookup returns CDR1 LGHNA and CDR2 YSLEER. J lost 10 bases, V lost 2 bases, and 4 bases had no gene match. The CDR3 is made up of 13 amino acids. The CDR3 protein is CASSQIAGWEQFF. The CDR3 DNA follows: TGCGCCAGCAGCCAAATAGCGGGATGGGAGCAGTTCTTC.

This clonotype was seen repeatedly, ten times or more. CDR3 nucleotides: TGTGCCAGCAGCCAGTGGACTCCGGGACGACGCTGGAATGAGCAGTTCTTC. Translating gives CASSQWTPGRRWNEQFF. The rearrangement joins TRBV7-2 to TRBJ2-1; D assignment may be TRBD1 or TRBD2 (5 bases each). Trimming took 5 bases from V and 7 from J, leaving 24 bases between them. CDR1 SGHTA and CDR2 FQGNSA come from the germline V gene. The CDR3 length is 17 residues.

The gene calls are TRBV12-3 or TRBV12-4 and TRBJ1-5, with 9 bases fitting TRBD1. The J segment lost 4 bases and the V segment lost 6 bases, leaving 7 bases of the junction unmatched. The CDR3 is 15 residues long. The CDR3, as DNA: TGTGCCAGCAGCCCCGGGACAGGGACTAATCAGCCCCAGCATTTT. This gives the protein CASSPGTGTNQPQHF.

This clonotype was detected a few times. The J gene is TRBJ1-2, the V gene TRBV29-1; the match to TRBD1 covers 9 bases. The CDR3 contains 14 residues. The V and J ends lost 6 bases and 2 bases, in that order; junction bases with no gene match: 7. The germline V gene encodes CDR1 SQVTM and CDR2 ANQGSEA. The CDR3 reads CSVAEGQGNYGYTF. The CDR3, as DNA: TGCAGCGTGGCCGAGGGACAGGGAAACTATGGCTACACCTTC.

The CDR3 nucleotides read TGCAGCGTTGAAACGCGGGCGGGGATGAACACTGAAGCTTTCTTT. This sequence encodes CSVETRAGMNTEAFF. This chain connects TRBV29-1 to TRBJ1-1; D gene unclear. The CDR3 has 15 amino acids. Trimming cost V 2 bases and J 0 bases, with 13 bases left between them. Germline V CDR1 and CDR2: SQVTM, ANQGSEA.

This clonotype was found a few times. This sequence joins TRBV14 and TRBJ2-7, with TRBD2 matching 10 bases. CDR1 is SGHDN, CDR2 FVKESK, per germline. Trimming removed 1 base from V and 2 bases from J; junction bases left unmatched: 5. The CDR3 contains 16 residues. CDR3 sequence reads: CASSQVAGGQTYEQYF. DNA of the CDR3: TGTGCCAGCAGCCAAGTAGCGGGAGGACAAACCTACGAGCAGTACTTC.

In its sample, this clonotype was seen many times. This chain links TRBV7-2 with TRBJ1-1, with 7 positions matching TRBD1. V was pared by 5 bases and J by 4 bases, with 10 bases of the junction left unmatched. The CDR3 length is 15 residues. The germline CDR1 and CDR2 sequences are SGHTA and FQGNSA. DNA of the CDR3: TGTGCCAGCAGCCCCCAGACAGGGACGGTCACTGAAGCTTTCTTT. Protein product: CASSPQTGTVTEAFF. Full variable domain (remainder filled in from reference TRBV7-2 and TRBJ1-1): GAGVSQSPSNKVTEKGKDVELRCDPISGHTALYWYRQSLGQGLEFLIYFQGNSAPDKSGLPSDRFSAERTGGSVSTLTIQRTQQEDSAVYLCASSPQTGTVTEAFFGQGTRLTVV.

The J gene is TRBJ1-2, the V gene TRBV9; D remains unclear. Germline V CDR1 and CDR2: SGDLS, YYNGEE. CDR3 length: 13 amino acids. V was trimmed by 4 bases and J by 7 bases, leaving 14 bases between them. The CDR3 loop reads CASSSVTGSGYTF. The CDR3 coding sequence is TGTGCCAGCAGCTCGGTGACGGGGAGTGGCTACACCTTC.

The rearrangement joins TRBV2 to TRBJ2-1; 7 nucleotides align to TRBD1. Germline values: CDR1 SNHLY, CDR2 FYNNEI. The J segment lost 3 bases and the V segment lost 10 bases, leaving 9 bases of the junction unmatched. The CDR3 contains 14 residues. CDR3 protein: CATADRVGYNEQFF. In nucleotides, the CDR3 is TGTGCCACCGCCGACAGGGTAGGCTACAATGAGCAGTTCTTC.

This sequence joins TRBV20-1 and TRBJ1-2; possibly TRBD1 for D (6 bases). The germline V and J ends were trimmed by 3 bases and 2 bases, with 19 bases remaining between them. Per germline, CDR1 DFQATT and CDR2 SNEGSKA (reference sequence). This CDR3 is built from 16 residues. The CDR3 DNA sequence: TGCAGTGCTAGCGGGATGGGGGGGCCCACCAACTATGGCTACACCTTC. Translation gives CSASGMGGPTNYGYTF.

The chain carries TRBV29-1 and TRBJ2-7; TRBD1 might be the D (5 bases). The germline CDR1 and CDR2 sequences are SQVTM and ANQGSEA. V shed 6 bases and J shed 6 bases, with 18 bases lying between them. CDR3 length: 13 amino acids. CDR3 in amino acids: CSVTRVLPGEQYF. Here the CDR3 DNA reads TGCAGCGTAACCAGGGTCTTGCCTGGCGAGCAGTACTTC.

This clonotype was recorded a few times. The gene calls are TRBV5-1 and TRBJ2-7; D perhaps matches TRBD2 (8 bases). This CDR3 comprises 13 residues. The germline V and J ends were trimmed by 4 bases and 13 bases, with 21 bases remaining between them. Per the germline V gene, CDR1 is SGHRS and CDR2 is YFSETQ. CDR3 in amino acids: CASSPPGGGQTYF. In DNA form, the CDR3 reads TGCGCCAGCAGCCCGCCCGGGGGGGGACAGACTTACTTC.

This clonotype was counted between two and nine times. The chain uses TRBV3-1 and TRBJ2-1; 8 bases are a match to TRBD2. The V gene end was trimmed by 3 bases and the J gene end by 3 bases; junction bases not matched to a gene: 4. CDR3 length equals 15 residues. CDR1 LGHDT and CDR2 YNNKEL come from the germline V gene (reference sequence). The CDR3 region has the DNA TGTGCCAGCAGCCATAGCGGGGAAGGCTACAATGAGCAGTTCTTC. Translation: CASSHSGEGYNEQFF.

Concerning this clonotype: The junction departs from germline at one end; a sequencing error may be responsible. This sequence joins TRBV20-1 and TRBJ2-1; D might be TRBD2 (5 bases). CDR3 size: 14 residues. Germline CDR1 is DFQATT and CDR2 is SNEGSKA (reference sequence). The CDR3 DNA follows: TGCAGTGCTTCAGACGGGGTGAGATACAATGAGCATTTCTTC. Translating gives CSASDGVRYNEHFF.

CDR3 nucleotide sequence: TGTGCCAGCAGTTCCCCTAGCGGGCCTAGCACAGATACGCAGTATTTT. As protein: CASSSPSGPSTDTQYF. The rearrangement uses TRBV28 and TRBJ2-3; 8 bases align to TRBD2. Germline assignment: CDR1 MDHEN and CDR2 SYDVKM. The CDR3 is 16 residues long. Unmatched junction bases numbered 6, after V lost 4 bases and J lost 0 bases.

The CDR3: CASSFYPGSYEQYF. The CDR3, as DNA: TGTGCCAGCAGTTTTTACCCCGGGAGCTACGAGCAGTACTTC. V and J are TRBV12-3 or TRBV12-4 and TRBJ2-7, with D possibly being TRBD2 (6 bases). V was trimmed by 3 bases and J by 3 bases, leaving 12 bases between them. The CDR3 length is 14 residues.